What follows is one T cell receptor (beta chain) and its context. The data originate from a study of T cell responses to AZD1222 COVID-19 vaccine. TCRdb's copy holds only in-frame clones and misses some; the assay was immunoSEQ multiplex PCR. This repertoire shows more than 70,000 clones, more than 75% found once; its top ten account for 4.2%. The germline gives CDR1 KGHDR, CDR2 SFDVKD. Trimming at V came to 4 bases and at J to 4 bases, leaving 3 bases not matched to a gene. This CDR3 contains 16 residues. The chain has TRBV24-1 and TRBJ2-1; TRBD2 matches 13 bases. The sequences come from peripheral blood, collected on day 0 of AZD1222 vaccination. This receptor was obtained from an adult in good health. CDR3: CATSDPGLAGYNEQFF. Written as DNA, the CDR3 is TGTGCCACCAGTGACCCGGGACTAGCGGGATACAATGAGCAGTTCTTC.